This T cell receptor beta chain was obtained from a study of vaccination effects on CD4 cells after COVID-19. TCRdb's table, derived via immunoSEQ multiplex PCR, lists solely in-frame clones and lacks some. The sample comprises roughly 71,000 clones, about 86% of which are singletons, and 1% to 1.5% rests with the top ten. Points on this clone: Its specificity is not known.

Antigen-specific CD4+ T cell clonotypes were called by their expansion after viral peptide-pool culture in ViraFEST. Isolating CD4+ T cells followed less than 11 days of culture. Each participant was given two doses of one vaccine (BNT162b2 or mRNA-1273). The J segment lost 3 bases and the V segment lost 4 bases, leaving 11 bases of the junction unmatched. The CDR3 is 18 residues long. The V gene's germline CDR1 is SGDLS and CDR2 YYNGEE. This clonotype originated in a human donor who received a COVID-19 vaccine. The sequencing used CD4+ T cells from PBMCs cultured with HCoV-229E spike peptides, collected after COVID-19 vaccination. The J gene is TRBJ2-5, the V gene TRBV9, with 14 bases lining up with TRBD2. The CDR3 DNA reads as TGTGCCAGCAGCACTCGGACTAGCGGGGGGCTCGCAGAAGAGACCCAGTACTTC. The encoded protein is CASSTRTSGGLAEETQYF.